These T cell receptor beta chains were read from a single sample in a study of T cells after yellow fever vaccination. TCRdb fed the 5' RACE reads into MiXCR, producing one record per CDR3 protein. The data contain hundreds of thousands of distinct CDR3 sequences, approximately 15% of them singletons. The material was PBMCs, obtained on the day of the yellow fever booster vaccination. The receptors shown here come from a man aged 30 to 45 who received the YFV17D yellow fever vaccine. The CDR3 runs from the conserved cysteine through the conserved F or W. A D gene is named only where the DNA matches it firmly. Some rows have no size entry. The others give once, few or many, or a class for an expanded clone.

V: TRBV5-1
D: .
J: TRBJ2-5
size: .
DNA: TGCGCCAGCAGAAGGTTGGGGGAGAGACTAGAGACCCAGTACTTC
CDR3: CASRRLGERLETQYF

V: TRBV29-1
D: .
J: TRBJ2-7
size: few
DNA: TGCAGCGTTGAGCTAGCCGTATACTACGAGCAGTACTTC
CDR3: CSVELAVYYEQYF

V: TRBV29-1
D: TRBD1
J: TRBJ2-1
size: few
DNA: TGCAGCGTTGATCGGGACAGGGTCAATGAGCAGTTCTTC
CDR3: CSVDRDRVNEQFF

V: TRBV7-2
D: TRBD1
J: TRBJ1-5
size: .
DNA: TGTGCCAGCAGCTTAGGAGGGACAGGGTTGCTGGGACAGCCCCAGCATTTT
CDR3: CASSLGGTGLLGQPQHF

V: TRBV10-3
D: .
J: TRBJ1-6
size: .
DNA: TGTGCCACTAGGGGCTCCTATAATTCACCCCTCCACTTT
CDR3: CATRGSYNSPLHF

V: TRBV9
D: .
J: TRBJ2-3
size: .
DNA: TGTGCCAGCAGCCCGCCTTACGGCGTCGCAGATACGCAGTATTTT
CDR3: CASSPPYGVADTQYF

V: TRBV28
D: TRBD2
J: TRBJ2-3
size: .
DNA: TGTGCCAGCAGTCGGAGCGGGAGCTTAAAAGATACGCAGTATTTT
CDR3: CASSRSGSLKDTQYF

V: TRBV6-1
D: TRBD2
J: TRBJ2-7
size: few
DNA: TGTGCCAGCAGGCCCGGGAGGGACTACGAGCAGTACTTC
CDR3: CASRPGRDYEQYF

V: TRBV6-5
D: .
J: TRBJ1-1
size: once
DNA: TGTGCCAGCATCGGACGGGGAAACGAAGCTTTCTTT
CDR3: CASIGRGNEAFF

V: TRBV25-1
D: TRBD2
J: TRBJ2-1
size: few
DNA: TGTGCCAGCACAGCGGGAGGGGGTCTTTCCTACAATGAGCAGTTCTTC
CDR3: CASTAGGGLSYNEQFF

V: TRBV29-1
D: TRBD2
J: TRBJ2-3
size: many
DNA: TGCAGCGTGGGGACTAGCGGAAGCACAGATACGCAGTATTTT
CDR3: CSVGTSGSTDTQYF

V: TRBV6-2/TRBV6-3
D: TRBD1
J: TRBJ2-7
size: .
DNA: TGTGCCAGCAGTTACGGGAACAGGGGCTACGAGCAGTACTTC
CDR3: CASSYGNRGYEQYF

V: TRBV12-3/TRBV12-4
D: .
J: TRBJ1-2
size: .
DNA: TGTGCCAGCCTCCTGGGTCATGGCTACACCTTC
CDR3: CASLLGHGYTF

V: TRBV7-2
D: .
J: TRBJ2-5
size: few
DNA: TGTGCCAGCAGCTTAGCCGGGAAACAAGAGACCCAGTACTTC
CDR3: CASSLAGKQETQYF

V: TRBV7-2
D: TRBD2
J: TRBJ2-4
size: .
DNA: TGTGCCAGCAGCTTATCAGGGCTAGCGGGAGAAAACATTCAGTACTTC
CDR3: CASSLSGLAGENIQYF

V: TRBV7-2
D: TRBD1
J: TRBJ1-2
size: few
DNA: TGTGCCAGCAGCTTAGAGGGGGCGAAAAACTATGGCTACACCTTC
CDR3: CASSLEGAKNYGYTF

V: TRBV12-3/TRBV12-4
D: .
J: TRBJ2-1
size: many
DNA: TGTGCCAGCAGTGTCCCGCCCGGGACAATCAATGAGCAGTTCTTC
CDR3: CASSVPPGTINEQFF

V: TRBV5-1
D: .
J: TRBJ1-2
size: .
DNA: TGCGCCAGCAGCTTGGGATCGTCACTATATGGCTACACCTTC
CDR3: CASSLGSSLYGYTF

V: TRBV6-1
D: TRBD1
J: TRBJ2-7
size: few
DNA: TGTGCCAGCAGATCAGGGACAGGGGACTACGAGCAGTACTTC
CDR3: CASRSGTGDYEQYF

V: TRBV12-3/TRBV12-4
D: .
J: TRBJ1-1
size: few
DNA: TGTGCCAGCAGAGAAACAGGGTGGACTGAAGCTTTCTTT
CDR3: CASRETGWTEAFF

V: TRBV18
D: .
J: TRBJ2-2
size: few
DNA: TGTGCCAGCTCACCCCCCCGGGGACTTGCCCGGGGGGAGCTGTTTTTT
CDR3: CASSPPRGLARGELFF

V: TRBV14
D: .
J: TRBJ2-7
size: few
DNA: TGTGCCAGCAGCCAAGATCAGGCACGGGCGCTGGAGCAGTACTTC
CDR3: CASSQDQARALEQYF

V: TRBV28
D: TRBD2
J: TRBJ2-1
size: .
DNA: TGTGCTTCGCGGGGTAGCGGGAGGGTAGGAGAGCAGTTCTTC
CDR3: CASRGSGRVGEQFF

V: TRBV20-1
D: TRBD2
J: TRBJ2-7
size: few
DNA: TGCAGTGCTAGAAACAGCGGGAGGGCCGGGTACGAGCAGTACTTC
CDR3: CSARNSGRAGYEQYF

V: TRBV12-3/TRBV12-4
D: TRBD1
J: TRBJ1-2
size: many
DNA: TGTGCCAGCAGTCTGGGACAGGGGTCTTATGGCTACACCTTC
CDR3: CASSLGQGSYGYTF

V: TRBV7-2
D: TRBD1
J: TRBJ1-2
size: few
DNA: TGTGCCAGCAGCTTAAAAACAGGGGCTGGCTACACCTTC
CDR3: CASSLKTGAGYTF

V: TRBV7-2
D: .
J: TRBJ2-7
size: .
DNA: TGTGCCAGCAGCCCCCAGTCGTATACCTACGAGCAGTACTTC
CDR3: CASSPQSYTYEQYF

V: TRBV7-2
D: TRBD1
J: TRBJ2-5
size: many
DNA: TGTGCCAGCAGCCCAGGGGGTGGTAGCCTAGAGGAGGAGACCCAGTACTTC
CDR3: CASSPGGGSLEEETQYF

V: TRBV5-1
D: TRBD2
J: TRBJ2-5
size: many
DNA: TGCGCCAGCAGCTTGGTGCCGATACTAGCGGGACCACAAGAGACCCAGTACTTC
CDR3: CASSLVPILAGPQETQYF

V: TRBV19
D: .
J: TRBJ2-3
size: few
DNA: TGTGCCAGTAGTCCCGAGGTAGCAGATACGCAGTATTTT
CDR3: CASSPEVADTQYF

V: TRBV28
D: .
J: TRBJ2-2
size: few
DNA: TGTGCCAGCAGTTTTGCAGGACCCGGGGAGCTGTTTTTT
CDR3: CASSFAGPGELFF

V: TRBV20-1
D: .
J: TRBJ2-7
size: .
DNA: TGCAGTGCTAGGCTAGTACCCCTCTACGAGCAGTACTTC
CDR3: CSARLVPLYEQYF

V: TRBV12-3/TRBV12-4
D: .
J: TRBJ1-3
size: few
DNA: TGTGCCAGCAGAGGGGGGTCCTCCTCTGGAAACACCATATATTTT
CDR3: CASRGGSSSGNTIYF

V: TRBV28
D: TRBD1
J: TRBJ1-1
size: few
DNA: TGTGCCAGCATCCTATCGACAGGGCGCATGAACACTGAAGCTTTCTTT
CDR3: CASILSTGRMNTEAFF

V: TRBV9
D: .
J: TRBJ2-1
size: few
DNA: TGTGCCAGCAGCGAGAGCGGAATTTCCTACAATGAGCAGTTCTTC
CDR3: CASSESGISYNEQFF

V: TRBV6-2/TRBV6-3
D: .
J: TRBJ2-5
size: few
DNA: TGTGCCAGCCCCCTCGAGACCCAGTACTTC
CDR3: CASPLETQYF

V: TRBV12-3/TRBV12-4
D: .
J: TRBJ1-2
size: .
DNA: TGTGCCAGCAGTTTGGGCGGCCGCTACACCTTC
CDR3: CASSLGGRYTF

V: TRBV24-1
D: .
J: TRBJ2-1
size: few
DNA: TGTGCCACCAGTGATCCGATAGTCGGGGGGCCCTACAATGAGCAGTTCTTC
CDR3: CATSDPIVGGPYNEQFF

V: TRBV6-1
D: TRBD2
J: TRBJ2-1
size: few
DNA: TGTGCCAGCAGTACCTACCCCTCTAGCGGGAAACCCAATGAGCAGTTCTTC
CDR3: CASSTYPSSGKPNEQFF

V: TRBV5-6
D: TRBD2
J: TRBJ2-3
size: .
DNA: TGTGCCAGCGACTCCAGCGGGATAGGAAGCACAGATACGCAGTATTTT
CDR3: CASDSSGIGSTDTQYF

V: TRBV6-1
D: .
J: TRBJ2-7
size: few
DNA: TGTGCCAGCAGAGGTTTTAAAGCAGGGAACTACGAGCAGTACTTC
CDR3: CASRGFKAGNYEQYF

V: TRBV7-2
D: TRBD1
J: TRBJ2-5
size: .
DNA: TGTGCCAGCAGCTTATCAGGGGGCCGGGAGACCCAGTACTTC
CDR3: CASSLSGGRETQYF

V: TRBV12-3/TRBV12-4
D: .
J: TRBJ2-7
size: few
DNA: TGTGCCAGCAGGGGAGGGGGGCTCTACGAGCAGTACTTC
CDR3: CASRGGGLYEQYF

V: TRBV20-1
D: TRBD2
J: TRBJ2-3
size: .
DNA: TGCTGTGCTAGAGATGCGGCTAGCGGGTCCGTCTTTACGCAGTATTTT
CDR3: CCARDAASGSVFTQYF

V: TRBV20-1
D: .
J: TRBJ2-5
size: many
DNA: TGCAGTGCCCTCAACTTCCGGCAAGAGACCCAGTACTTC
CDR3: CSALNFRQETQYF

V: TRBV5-1
D: TRBD2
J: TRBJ2-7
size: many
DNA: TGCGCCAGCAGCTTGTGGGGCGGGAGTGACGAGCAGTACTTC
CDR3: CASSLWGGSDEQYF

V: TRBV7-9
D: .
J: TRBJ2-7
size: .
DNA: TGTGCCAGCAGCTTAGGGCAGGGCCCTGTCTACGAGCAGTACTTC
CDR3: CASSLGQGPVYEQYF

V: TRBV30
D: TRBD2
J: TRBJ2-1
size: .
DNA: TGTGCCTGGGCACTAGCGGGTGATGAGCAGTTCTTC
CDR3: CAWALAGDEQFF

V: TRBV5-1
D: TRBD2
J: TRBJ2-7
size: .
DNA: TGCGCCAGCAGCTCTAGCGGAACATACTCCTACGAGCAGTACTTC
CDR3: CASSSSGTYSYEQYF

V: TRBV12-3/TRBV12-4
D: .
J: TRBJ1-1
size: many
DNA: TGTGCCAGCGTATCCAACACTGAAGCTTTCTTT
CDR3: CASVSNTEAFF

V: TRBV5-6
D: .
J: TRBJ2-7
size: .
DNA: TGTGCCAGCAGCTTGGCCCTAGTCGACGAGCAGTACTTC
CDR3: CASSLALVDEQYF

V: TRBV24-1
D: .
J: TRBJ2-5
size: many
DNA: TGTGCCACCAGTGCGGGGAGACGAATACAAGAGACCCAGTACTTC
CDR3: CATSAGRRIQETQYF

V: TRBV20-1
D: .
J: TRBJ2-7
size: .
DNA: TGCAGTGCCGATCCACTAGAAGCGGCTTACTACGAGCAGTACTTC
CDR3: CSADPLEAAYYEQYF